The sequence of this TCR beta chain was determined in a study of blood T cells in healthy people across ages. Study summary: The capture of about one barcoded beta molecule per two T cells was achieved by template switching.

As concerns this clonotype: Possible read error: a much larger clone is one base away.

Germline loops: CDR1 MNHNY, CDR2 SVGAGI (reference sequence). This CDR3 has 14 amino acids. It was with a sample-barcoded 5' primer and a J-beta primer mix that a second PCR of roughly 7 to 12 cycles was run. Each CDR3 protein is one row after TCRdb ran MiXCR on the 5' RACE reads. The profile covers 1.5 million to 2 million distinct CDR3 sequences, with around 50% appearing a single time and 2.1% taken by the ten largest. The sequence came from a woman aged 40 to 50 in good health. The sequenced sample consisted of blood. The chain joins TRBV6-6 to TRBJ1-1; possibly TRBD1 for D (6 bases). For the CDR3, the DNA is TGTGTCAGCAGCCTGGGACATAGGAACACTGAAGCTTTCTTT. It is translated as CVSSLGHRNTEAFF.